This record covers a single TCR beta chain. Germline V gene data show CDR1 as SGHRS and CDR2 as YFSETQ. The CDR3 totals 19 residues. V gave up 1 base and J gave up 7 bases; unmatched junction bases: 21. The data were taken from a study of blood T cell repertoires in COVID-19. Overall study context: The United States, Italy and Spain supplied acute and convalescent COVID-19 samples. From T cells, B-cell-depleted T cells, or PBMCs came the material, which was cDNA or gDNA.

Original data processing: How many nucleated cells were present was estimated from reference gene primer amplification. Profiled with immunoSEQ multiplex PCR; TCRdb holds only in-frame clones, not every one. That table is the source of V, J and clone size, and D and trimming were worked out from the DNA. The sample records fewer than 60,000 clones, roughly 79% being singletons. The material sequenced was peripheral blood. The sequence came from a man between 60 and 70 years old with acute or convalescent COVID-19. V is TRBV5-1 and J is TRBJ1-2; 8 bases fit TRBD1. The CDR3 nucleotides read TGCGCCAGCAGCTTGTTTGGTGGTAAGGTCCAGGACAGGGCCCTTGGCTACACCTTC. It specifies CASSLFGGKVQDRALGYTF.